These T cell receptor beta chains were read from a single sample in a study of blood T cell repertoires in COVID-19. Generated by immunoSEQ multiplex PCR, the TCRdb table keeps only in-frame clones and is missing some. The sample has approximately 94,000 clones, around 85% seen once. The specimen sequenced was peripheral blood. The receptors here all came from a man aged 50-60 years with active or convalescent COVID-19. Each CDR3 is given with its conserved first and last residue. Fields, in order: clone size, J gene, V gene, D gene, CDR3 protein, CDR3 DNA. The D gene is left open where the match is weak. The listing skips clone size in some rows; elsewhere it reads once, few, many or a size class.

size: NA; J: TRBJ1-6; V: TRBV5-1; D: NA; CDR3: CASSQTDYNSPLHF; DNA: TGCGCCAGCAGCCAAACAGATTATAATTCACCCCTCCACTTT
size: NA; J: TRBJ2-3; V: TRBV10-3; D: TRBD2; CDR3: CAISESPSGGTDTQYF; DNA: TGTGCCATCAGTGAGTCTCCTAGCGGGGGCACAGATACGCAGTATTTT
size: NA; J: TRBJ1-2; V: TRBV3-1/TRBV3-2; D: NA; CDR3: CASSQTEGYTF; DNA: TGTGCCAGCAGCCAGACTGAGGGCTACACCTTC
size: NA; J: TRBJ1-2; V: TRBV6-5; D: NA; CDR3: CASSPDTGYGYTF; DNA: TGTGCCAGCAGCCCGGACACAGGCTATGGCTACACCTTC
size: NA; J: TRBJ1-6; V: TRBV5-5; D: NA; CDR3: CASSLAAGSNSPLHF; DNA: TGTGCCAGCAGCTTGGCGGCGGGGAGTAATTCACCCCTCCACTTT
size: NA; J: TRBJ1-1; V: TRBV11-1; D: NA; CDR3: CASSLSENTEAFF; DNA: TGTGCCAGCAGCTTGTCAGAGAACACTGAAGCTTTCTTT
size: NA; J: TRBJ1-2; V: TRBV29-1; D: NA; CDR3: CSARQFNYGYTF; DNA: TGCAGCGCCCGACAGTTTAACTATGGCTACACCTTC
size: NA; J: TRBJ1-1; V: TRBV9; D: TRBD1; CDR3: CASSPLFGTGGTEAFF; DNA: TGTGCCAGCAGCCCGCTCTTCGGGACAGGGGGCACTGAAGCTTTCTTT
size: NA; J: TRBJ1-6; V: TRBV27; D: NA; CDR3: CASSSTEDSPLHF; DNA: TGTGCCAGCAGTTCAACCGAGGATTCACCCCTCCACTTT
size: NA; J: TRBJ2-5; V: TRBV24-1; D: NA; CDR3: CATSATGRVTETQYF; DNA: TGTGCCACCAGTGCGACAGGAAGGGTGACAGAGACCCAGTACTTC
size: NA; J: TRBJ2-7; V: TRBV18; D: TRBD1; CDR3: CASSPGQSYEQYF; DNA: TGTGCCAGCTCACCGGGACAGAGTTACGAGCAGTACTTC
size: NA; J: TRBJ2-7; V: TRBV10-2; D: NA; CDR3: CASGATGRTGEQYF; DNA: TGCGCCAGCGGCGCGACAGGGAGGACTGGCGAGCAGTACTTC
size: NA; J: TRBJ1-3; V: TRBV4-1; D: TRBD1; CDR3: CASSQRTGGDGNTIYF; DNA: TGCGCCAGCAGCCAACGCACAGGGGGCGACGGAAACACCATATATTTT
size: few; J: TRBJ2-3; V: TRBV27; D: NA; CDR3: CASSLTGDTQYF; DNA: TGTGCCAGCAGCCTCACGGGGGATACGCAGTATTTT
size: once; J: TRBJ1-6; V: TRBV5-5; D: NA; CDR3: CASSSPGGGSPLHF; DNA: TGTGCCAGCAGCTCCCCCGGGGGAGGCTCACCCCTCCACTTT
size: few; J: TRBJ1-6; V: TRBV5-1; D: TRBD1; CDR3: CASSLGQGGHSPLHF; DNA: TGCGCCAGCAGCTTGGGTCAGGGGGGTCATTCACCCCTCCACTTT
size: once; J: TRBJ1-5; V: TRBV19; D: TRBD1; CDR3: CASSSLYRTGGNQPQHF; DNA: TGTGCCAGTAGTTCACTATATCGGACAGGGGGCAATCAGCCCCAGCATTTT
size: NA; J: TRBJ2-7; V: TRBV7-3; D: TRBD2; CDR3: CASSSSGSYEQYF; DNA: TGTGCCAGCAGCTCTAGCGGGAGCTACGAGCAGTACTTC
size: NA; J: TRBJ1-4; V: TRBV6-5; D: TRBD1; CDR3: CASRNRGGNEKLFF; DNA: TGTGCCAGCAGAAACAGGGGGGGAAATGAAAAACTGTTTTTT
size: few; J: TRBJ2-7; V: TRBV5-4; D: TRBD2; CDR3: CASSHGTSGSYEQYF; DNA: TGTGCCAGCAGCCACGGGACTAGCGGGAGCTACGAGCAGTACTTC
size: few; J: TRBJ2-1; V: TRBV5-6; D: TRBD2; CDR3: CASSFRTSGTYNEQFF; DNA: TGTGCCAGCAGCTTCCGGACTAGCGGGACTTACAATGAGCAGTTCTTC
size: NA; J: TRBJ2-2; V: TRBV9; D: NA; CDR3: CASSVEGNGELFF; DNA: TGTGCCAGCAGCGTAGAGGGGAACGGGGAGCTGTTTTTT
size: NA; J: TRBJ2-1; V: TRBV24-1; D: NA; CDR3: CATSDPQSPWFSNEQFF; DNA: TGTGCCACCAGTGATCCACAGAGTCCTTGGTTTAGCAATGAGCAGTTCTTC
size: NA; J: TRBJ2-2; V: TRBV11-3; D: NA; CDR3: CASSVSSGELFF; DNA: TGTGCCAGCAGCGTTTCTAGCGGGGAGCTGTTTTTT
size: once; J: TRBJ2-3; V: TRBV7-9; D: TRBD1; CDR3: CASSNRDRGSDTQYF; DNA: TGTGCCAGCAGCAACCGGGACAGGGGTTCAGATACGCAGTATTTT
size: NA; J: TRBJ1-1; V: TRBV27; D: TRBD1; CDR3: CASSLSGTGMNTEAFF; DNA: TGTGCCAGCAGTTTATCTGGGACAGGGATGAACACTGAAGCTTTCTTT
size: few; J: TRBJ2-2; V: TRBV11-3; D: NA; CDR3: CASAPGVGDTGELFF; DNA: TGTGCCAGCGCCCCAGGGGTGGGAGACACCGGGGAGCTGTTTTTT
size: NA; J: TRBJ1-3; V: TRBV7-8; D: TRBD1; CDR3: CASSSTRQGSGNTIYF; DNA: TGTGCCAGCAGTTCAACCAGACAGGGGTCTGGAAACACCATATATTTT
size: NA; J: TRBJ1-2; V: TRBV7-9; D: NA; CDR3: CASSLDSYGYTF; DNA: TGTGCCAGCAGCTTAGACAGCTATGGCTACACCTTC
size: once; J: TRBJ2-1; V: TRBV12-3/TRBV12-4; D: TRBD2; CDR3: CASRSGSNEQFF; DNA: TGTGCCAGCAGGAGCGGGAGCAATGAGCAGTTCTTC
size: NA; J: TRBJ2-7; V: TRBV5-1; D: TRBD1; CDR3: CASRYGQGVYEQYF; DNA: TGCGCCAGCAGATACGGACAGGGGGTGTACGAGCAGTACTTC
size: NA; J: TRBJ1-2; V: TRBV29-1; D: TRBD1; CDR3: CSVLGTGGDYGYTF; DNA: TGCAGCGTTCTCGGGACAGGGGGCGATTATGGCTACACCTTC
size: NA; J: TRBJ2-7; V: TRBV6-4; D: NA; CDR3: CASSPGISSYEQYF; DNA: TGTGCCAGCAGTCCGGGGATTTCCTCCTACGAGCAGTACTTC
size: NA; J: TRBJ1-2; V: TRBV12-3/TRBV12-4; D: TRBD1; CDR3: CASDREIHGYTF; DNA: TGTGCCAGCGACAGGGAAATTCATGGCTACACCTTC
size: NA; J: TRBJ2-3; V: TRBV6-5; D: TRBD1; CDR3: CASSYYRGASTDTQYF; DNA: TGTGCCAGCAGTTACTACAGGGGAGCGAGCACAGATACGCAGTATTTT
size: NA; J: TRBJ2-3; V: TRBV2; D: TRBD2; CDR3: CASSELAGGSTDTQYF; DNA: TGTGCCAGCAGTGAGTTAGCGGGAGGTTCCACAGATACGCAGTATTTT
size: NA; J: TRBJ2-1; V: TRBV9; D: TRBD2; CDR3: CASSATFQGLSLNEQFF; DNA: TGTGCCAGCAGCGCTACTTTCCAGGGACTATCCCTTAATGAGCAGTTCTTC
size: NA; J: TRBJ2-3; V: TRBV27; D: NA; CDR3: CASSSLLYRERTDTQYF; DNA: TGTGCCAGCAGTTCGCTCTTATACCGGGAGAGAACAGATACGCAGTATTTT
size: few; J: TRBJ2-3; V: TRBV7-3; D: NA; CDR3: CASSFKEDTQYF; DNA: TGTGCCAGCAGCTTTAAGGAGGATACGCAGTATTTT
size: NA; J: TRBJ1-1; V: TRBV3-1/TRBV3-2; D: NA; CDR3: CASSPGLNTEAFF; DNA: TGTGCCAGCAGTCCAGGGCTGAACACTGAAGCTTTCTTT
size: NA; J: TRBJ2-3; V: TRBV5-1; D: NA; CDR3: CASYIERSSTDTQYF; DNA: TGCGCCAGCTACATCGAGCGGTCTAGCACAGATACGCAGTATTTT
size: NA; J: TRBJ1-5; V: TRBV5-5; D: TRBD1; CDR3: CASSLEGARGQPQHF; DNA: TGTGCCAGCAGCTTGGAGGGGGCAAGGGGTCAGCCCCAGCATTTT
size: NA; J: TRBJ2-7; V: TRBV7-2; D: TRBD1; CDR3: CASSLYGAGGSYEQYF; DNA: TGTGCCAGCAGCTTGTATGGGGCAGGGGGTTCCTACGAGCAGTACTTC
size: once; J: TRBJ1-4; V: TRBV6-5; D: TRBD1; CDR3: CASRRQGNFNEKLFF; DNA: TGTGCCAGCAGAAGACAGGGGAACTTCAATGAAAAACTGTTTTTT
size: NA; J: TRBJ2-2; V: TRBV11-3; D: NA; CDR3: CASSSRRATSGELFF; DNA: TGTGCCAGCAGCTCCCGCAGGGCCACCTCCGGGGAGCTGTTTTTT
size: few; J: TRBJ2-5; V: TRBV12-5; D: NA; CDR3: CASGLPIGTQYF; DNA: TGTGCTAGTGGTTTGCCTATCGGGACCCAGTACTTC
size: NA; J: TRBJ1-1; V: TRBV6-5; D: NA; CDR3: CASSREVTNTEAFF; DNA: TGTGCCAGCAGTCGAGAGGTAACGAACACTGAAGCTTTCTTT
size: NA; J: TRBJ2-7; V: TRBV27; D: NA; CDR3: CASRLGTFYEQYF; DNA: TGTGCCAGCAGACTCGGGACATTCTACGAGCAGTACTTC